The 14 T cell receptor beta chains below all came from one sample that was sequenced in a study of PD-L1 blockade in urothelial cancer. Sequencing used immunoSEQ multiplex PCR; TCRdb keeps in-frame clones, though not all of them. Among approximately 79,000 clones, around four fifths were seen once, and the ten largest hold 6.7%. The time point was: pretreatment peripheral blood. This specimen consisted of PBMCs, obtained around atezolizumab (anti-PD-L1) treatment. All receptors come from a middle-aged man with urothelial cancer.

V is TRBV19 and J is TRBJ1-1; weak D call: TRBD1 (5 bases). This CDR3 region has 14 residues. V dropped 7 bases and J dropped 0 bases, with 12 bases sitting between them. The germline V gene encodes CDR1 LNHDA and CDR2 SQIVND (reference sequence). CDR3 sequence reads: CASTNAGLNTEAFF. CDR3 DNA sequence: TGTGCCAGTACCAACGCGGGGCTGAACACTGAAGCTTTCTTT.

This clone was observed once. The genes are TRBV5-1 and TRBJ2-3; D possibly corresponds to TRBD1 (6 bases). CDR1 and CDR2 (germline): SGHRS, YFSETQ. CDR3 size: 15 residues. V was pared by 0 bases and J by 2 bases, with 10 bases between. In nucleotides, the CDR3 is TGCGCCAGCAGCTTGGTCCAGGGGCCCACAGATACGCAGTATTTT. This sequence encodes CASSLVQGPTDTQYF. Variable domain in full (rest from reference TRBV5-1 and TRBJ2-3): KAGVTQTPRYLIKTRGQQVTLSCSPISGHRSVSWYQQTPGQGLQFLFEYFSETQRNKGNFPGRFSGRQFSNSRSEMNVSTLELGDSALYLCASSLVQGPTDTQYFGPGTRLTVL.

This rearrangement joins TRBV25-1 to TRBJ2-2, with 8 bases fitting TRBD2. Looked up from germline, CDR1 is MGHDK and CDR2 is SYGVNS. V gave up 4 bases and J gave up 2 bases; unmatched junction bases: 6. This CDR3 has 16 amino acids. The CDR3 DNA is TGTGCCAGCAGTGGACTAGCGAGGGGTAACACCGGGGAGCTGTTTTTT. This encodes CASSGLARGNTGELFF.

V is TRBV5-1 and J is TRBJ1-4; TRBD1 agrees at 8 bases. Trimming took 0 bases from V and 2 from J; bases not matched to a gene: 12. Germline CDR1 is SGHRS and CDR2 is YFSETQ. The CDR3 has 19 residues. This CDR3 is CASSLVPQGAGATNEKLFF. CDR3 bases: TGCGCCAGCAGCTTGGTCCCCCAGGGGGCTGGTGCGACTAATGAAAAACTGTTTTTT.

The genes are TRBV15 and TRBJ2-1, with D maybe TRBD2 (5 bases). V shed 1 base and J shed 7 bases, with 11 bases lying between them. Germline V gene sequence: CDR1 LNHNV, CDR2 YYDKDF (reference sequence). The CDR3 loop spans 14 amino acids. As DNA, the CDR3 is TGTGCCACCAGCAGAGTGGGAGACACGAATGAGCAGTTCTTC. Protein: CATSRVGDTNEQFF.

The chain is built from TRBV7-2 and TRBJ2-3; 7 bases fit TRBD2. Germline V gene data show CDR1 as SGHTA and CDR2 as FQGNSA. The CDR3 has 18 amino acids. After removal of 3 bases from V and 3 bases from J, the junction contained 15 bases not matched to a gene. The CDR3, as DNA: TGTGCCAGCAGCTTTAGGGTGGCGGGAGTGATGAGAACAGATACGCAGTATTTT. It specifies CASSFRVAGVMRTDTQYF.

V usage is TRBV10-1 and J usage is TRBJ2-1; 8 nucleotides agree with TRBD2. The CDR3 is made up of 14 amino acids. Germline values: CDR1 WNHNN, CDR2 SYGVQD (reference sequence). J gave up 8 bases and V 5 bases, and 8 bases lay outside the gene matches. Here the CDR3 reads CASSRTSTAYEQFF. In DNA, the CDR3 is TGCGCCAGCAGTAGGACTAGCACGGCCTATGAGCAGTTCTTC.

The rearrangement joins TRBV5-8 to TRBJ2-1, with no clear D. Germline V gives CDR1 SGHTS, CDR2 YDEGEE. Trimming removed 1 base at V and 5 bases at J, with 7 bases between. The CDR3 covers 13 residues. The CDR3 loop reads CASSLLADNEQFF. CDR3 bases: TGTGCCAGCAGCTTGCTCGCGGACAATGAGCAGTTCTTC.

The genes are TRBV2 and TRBJ2-2; no reliable D call. The CDR3 is made up of 13 amino acids. CDR1 is SNHLY and CDR2 is FYNNEI in the germline V gene. Trimming removed 7 bases at V and 2 bases at J, with 8 bases between. This CDR3 reads CASNYLNTGELFF. The CDR3 coding sequence is TGTGCCAGCAATTATTTAAACACCGGGGAGCTGTTTTTT.

Written as DNA, the CDR3 is TGTGCCAGCAGCTCCCAGGGAGGGGGGAATGAGCAGTTCTTC. It encodes CASSSQGGGNEQFF. V and J are TRBV6-6 and TRBJ2-1, with D perhaps matching TRBD2 (7 bases). Germline CDR1 and CDR2: MNHNY and SVGAGI (reference sequence). This CDR3 region has 14 residues. Trimming cost V 6 bases and J 7 bases, with 16 bases left between them.

The chain recombines TRBV7-8 with TRBJ2-7; maybe TRBD1 (6 bases). Trimming pared 5 bases from V and 3 bases from J, leaving 14 bases between. CDR3 length: 14 amino acids. Germline CDR1 and CDR2: SGHVS and FQNEAQ. DNA of the CDR3: TGTGCCAGCAGCCCAGGGGACCGAGACTACGAGCAGTACTTC. This sequence encodes CASSPGDRDYEQYF.

This chain uses TRBV5-6 with TRBJ2-3; TRBD1 matches 8 bases. Losses at the gene ends were 1 base for V and 2 bases for J; bases not matched to a gene: 6. This CDR3 is 16 amino acids long. Germline V gene data show CDR1 as SGHDT and CDR2 as YYEEEE. The CDR3 loop reads CASSLTVQGATDTQYF. DNA of the CDR3: TGTGCCAGCAGCTTGACAGTTCAGGGGGCCACAGATACGCAGTATTTT. Complete variable domain (other parts from reference TRBV5-6 and TRBJ2-3): DAGVTQSPTHLIKTRGQQVTLRCSPKSGHDTVSWYQQALGQGPQFIFQYYEEEERQRGNFPDRFSGHQFPNYSSELNVNALLLGDSALYLCASSLTVQGATDTQYFGPGTRLTVL.

The J gene is TRBJ2-7, the V gene TRBV18, with a tentative D call TRBD2 (6 bases). Germline loops: CDR1 KGHSH, CDR2 LQKENI. This CDR3 has 13 residues. The V and J ends lost 5 bases and 3 bases respectively, with 11 bases between them. DNA for the CDR3: TGTGCCAGCTCAGGGGGTAGCGGCTACGAGCAGTACTTC. Translation gives CASSGGSGYEQYF. The full variable domain, in which reference TRBV18 and TRBJ2-7 provide the parts outside the CDR3, is NAGVMQNPRHLVRRRGQEARLRCSPMKGHSHVYWYRQLPEEGLKFMVYLQKENIIDESGMPKERFSAEFPKEGPSILRIQQVVRGDSAAYFCASSGGSGYEQYFGPGTRLTVT.

A few counts support this clone. The V gene is TRBV27, the J gene TRBJ2-1; D is perhaps TRBD2 (6 bases). CDR3 size: 14 residues. V lost 1 base and J lost 10, with 14 bases in between. Germline CDR1 reads MNHEY; CDR2 reads SMNVEV (reference sequence). The CDR3 reads CASSLFSGSIEQFF. CDR3 DNA sequence: TGTGCCAGCAGTTTATTTTCCGGGAGCATCGAGCAGTTCTTC.